A selection of T cell receptor beta chains follows, all from one sample in a study of T cells expressing NK-cell markers. Reanalyzing the 5' RACE reads, TCRdb keeps one entry per CDR3 protein, without DNA. This sample's table has approximately 460,000 distinct CDR3 sequences. Sequenced: blood T cells: a sorted CD56 or NKG2C T cell subset, CD4+ or CD8+ T cells, or bulk PBMC T cells (not recorded which). Receptors were obtained from a woman between 18 and 70 years old in good health. Both conserved end residues are part of each CDR3. Fields, in order: J gene, V gene, CDR3 length, CDR3 protein.

TRBJ2-7 | TRBV10-3 | 14 | CAISDSGSPYEQYF
TRBJ1-2 | TRBV7-9 | 13 | CASSSTGYDGYTF
TRBJ1-3 | TRBV20-1 | 15 | CSAIPGQGPGNTIYF
TRBJ2-1 | TRBV6-1 | 13 | CASREETYNEQFF
TRBJ2-5 | TRBV29-1 | 15 | CSVVPVGSPQETQYF
TRBJ2-2 | TRBV12-3/TRBV12-4 | 15 | CASSWYGTNTGELFF
TRBJ2-1 | TRBV6-4 | 11 | CASSDRTALFF
TRBJ1-6 | TRBV12-3/TRBV12-4 | 14 | CASSLGGDGSPLHF
TRBJ1-4 | TRBV12-3/TRBV12-4 | 14 | CASSSELSREKLFF
TRBJ2-3 | TRBV28 | 16 | CASSLAGAGVTDTQYF
TRBJ1-4 | TRBV28 | 12 | CASKGAREKLFF